The next 24 T cell receptor beta chains were all read from a single sample in a study of blood T cells in healthy people across ages. The authors ran a second PCR of about 6 to 11 cycles using a sample-barcoded 5' primer and a J-beta primer mix. TCRdb re-called the 5' RACE reads through MiXCR, storing one row per CDR3 protein. This table has about 1.4 million distinct CDR3 sequences, approximately 59% appearing once. The sequenced material came from blood. The receptors originated from a young man in good health.

This clonotype was observed a few times. This chain links TRBV20-1 with TRBJ2-1; 7 bases agree with TRBD1. Germline CDR1 DFQATT, CDR2 SNEGSKA (reference sequence). The CDR3 contains 14 residues. V was pared by 6 bases and J by 5 bases, with 10 bases of the junction left unmatched. The CDR3 bases are TGCAGTGCAACGGACAGGCGGACGCACAATGAGCAGTTCTTC. It yields the protein CSATDRRTHNEQFF.

The chain employs TRBV20-1 and TRBJ2-4; D call uncertain. CDR1 and CDR2 from the germline V gene are DFQATT and SNEGSKA (reference sequence). The CDR3 loop spans 13 amino acids. Trimming took 5 bases from V and 7 from J, leaving 15 bases between them. In nucleotides, the CDR3 is TGCAGTGCTGTAGGTCTTTCGGCCAACATTCAGTACTTC. Translating gives CSAVGLSANIQYF.

The chain combines TRBV6-5 with TRBJ2-5, with D possibly called TRBD1 or TRBD2 (6 bases each). V was clipped by 0 bases and J by 11 bases, with 22 bases between them. CDR3 length: 16 residues. Germline CDR1 and CDR2: MNHEY and SVGAGI. The CDR3, as DNA: TGTGCCAGCAGTTACTCAATATCGGGGGCGGGTGGTGAGCAGTACTTC. Protein sequence: CASSYSISGAGGEQYF.

V gene TRBV9 combines with J gene TRBJ2-3; D might be TRBD2 (5 bases). V gave up 4 bases and J gave up 6 bases, with 18 bases separating them. CDR1 and CDR2 (germline): SGDLS, YYNGEE. The CDR3 contains 15 residues. As DNA, the CDR3 is TGTGCCAGCAGCCACCAGCGCCCTAGCTTCGATACGCAGTATTTT. Protein: CASSHQRPSFDTQYF.

The chain couples TRBV11-1 to TRBJ2-7; D call uncertain. The V gene's germline CDR1 is SGHAT and CDR2 FQDESV (reference sequence). The CDR3 is 14 residues long. V was clipped by 5 bases and J by 0 bases, with 11 bases between them. The CDR3 region has the DNA TGTGCCAGCAGCCCTGCCGCTAGCTCCTACGAGCAGTACTTC. It is translated as CASSPAASSYEQYF.

This clonotype has a handful of counts. The CDR3 sequence is CASSSSLSYEQYF. The CDR3, as DNA: TGTGCCAGCAGTTCCAGTCTCTCCTACGAGCAGTACTTC. The genes are TRBV5-5 and TRBJ2-7; D is unclear. The length of the CDR3 is 13 residues. Germline CDR1 SGHKS, CDR2 YYEKEE (reference sequence). V lost 5 bases and J 0 bases, leaving 9 bases between the germline ends. Using reference TRBV5-5 and TRBJ2-7 for the parts outside the CDR3, the full variable domain is DAGVTQSPTHLIKTRGQQVTLRCSPISGHKSVSWYQQVLGQGPQFIFQYYEKEERGRGNFPDRFSARQFPNYSSELNVNALLLGDSALYLCASSSSLSYEQYFGPGTRLTVT.

The rearrangement uses TRBV7-2 and TRBJ1-5; no firm D call. V dropped 4 bases and J dropped 1 base, with 11 bases sitting between them. CDR3 size: 15 residues. Germline V gene lookup returns CDR1 SGHTA and CDR2 FQGNSA. Here the CDR3 DNA reads TGTGCCAGCAGCTCCTTGGGGAGAAGCAATCAGCCCCAGCATTTT. Its translation is CASSSLGRSNQPQHF.

The J gene is TRBJ1-1, the V gene TRBV12-3 or TRBV12-4, with 8 bases matching TRBD1. The J segment lost 3 bases and the V segment lost 6 bases, leaving 12 bases of the junction unmatched. This CDR3 has 16 residues. The CDR3 DNA reads TGTGCCAGCAGCCCCCAGGGGGCCAGGGGAGACACTGAAGCTTTCTTT. Translating it yields CASSPQGARGDTEAFF.

This clonotype was detected only a few times. The chain recombines TRBV6-5 with TRBJ2-3; 7 nucleotides agree with TRBD1. Per germline, CDR1 MNHEY and CDR2 SVGAGI. The V and J ends lost 9 bases and 2 bases, in that order; junction bases with no gene match: 8. This CDR3 comprises 14 residues. Here the CDR3 reads CASRRGSTTDTQYF. The CDR3 DNA follows: TGTGCCAGTCGCAGGGGGTCGACCACAGATACGCAGTATTTT.

This clonotype has only one observation. The chain has TRBV7-8 and TRBJ1-6; 7 positions match TRBD1. The CDR3 consists of 17 residues. Germline loops: CDR1 SGHVS, CDR2 FQNEAQ. J was trimmed by 9 bases and V by 4 bases; bases with no gene match: 15. CDR3 loop: CASSSQQGLSFFSPLHF. CDR3 sequence (DNA): TGTGCCAGCAGCTCCCAACAGGGGCTGAGTTTTTTTTCACCCCTCCACTTT.

The rearrangement uses TRBV6-6 and TRBJ2-5; 9 bases fit TRBD1. Trimming removed 6 bases from V and 3 bases from J; junction bases left unmatched: 8. The CDR3 extends over 15 amino acids. The germline V gene has CDR1 MNHNY and CDR2 SVGAGI (reference sequence). The CDR3 DNA sequence: TGTGCCAGCAGCCTGTTAACAGGGGGCGAAGAGACCCAGTACTTC. It is translated as CASSLLTGGEETQYF.

The V gene is TRBV12-3 or TRBV12-4, the J gene TRBJ2-7; the D is unclear. The CDR3 is 13 amino acids. V lost 2 bases and J 6 bases, leaving 11 bases between the germline ends. CDR3 sequence: CASSLKVFGEQYF. DNA for the CDR3: TGTGCCAGCAGTTTAAAGGTTTTCGGCGAGCAGTACTTC.

The chain carries TRBV6-1 and TRBJ1-1, with unresolved D. Germline CDR1 reads MNHNS; CDR2 reads SASEGT. Trimming left V 4 bases short and J 6 bases short, with 15 bases between. The CDR3 loop spans 14 amino acids. CDR3 sequence reads: CASSGSYAGAEAFF. CDR3 coding DNA: TGTGCCAGCAGTGGTTCTTATGCTGGGGCTGAAGCTTTCTTT.

In its sample, this clonotype was seen a few times. The CDR3 sequence is CASSVPPEDTYTDTQYF. In nucleotides, the CDR3 is TGTGCCAGCAGCGTACCCCCGGAGGACACTTACACAGATACGCAGTATTTT. This sequence joins TRBV7-2 and TRBJ2-3; D possibly uses TRBD1 or TRBD2 (5 bases each). This CDR3 has 17 amino acids. Germline CDR1 and CDR2: SGHTA and FQGNSA. V lost 5 bases, J lost 2 bases, and 20 bases lay in between.

The chain couples TRBV5-1 to TRBJ2-7; 12 nucleotides line up with TRBD2. The germline CDR1 and CDR2 sequences are SGHRS and YFSETQ. The CDR3 has 14 residues. With V trimmed by 8 bases and J by 1 base, 4 bases remained unmatched. CDR3 amino acids: CASHTSGRSYEQYF. CDR3 bases: TGCGCCAGTCATACTAGCGGGAGGTCCTACGAGCAGTACTTC.

This clonotype was recorded a few times. This chain uses TRBV27 with TRBJ1-1; no clear D gene. The CDR3 loop spans 14 amino acids. The germline V and J ends were trimmed by 7 bases and 1 base, with 13 bases remaining between them. Germline lookup yields CDR1 MNHEY and CDR2 SMNVEV (reference sequence). The CDR3 sequence is CASTIRTGNTEAFF. The CDR3 DNA reads TGTGCCAGCACCATTAGGACGGGGAACACTGAAGCTTTCTTT.

The J gene is TRBJ2-7, the V gene TRBV27; no reliable D call. The CDR3 has 16 residues. V lost 7 bases and J lost 4, with 23 bases in between. The germline V gene has CDR1 MNHEY and CDR2 SMNVEV (reference sequence). The CDR3 is CASNGTPGTGTYEQYF. The CDR3 coding sequence is TGTGCCAGCAATGGAACCCCCGGTACCGGAACTTACGAGCAGTACTTC.

This clonotype was observed once. A much larger clone differs by one base, so this may be a read error. The chain recombines TRBV5-6 with TRBJ2-1, with 9 bases lining up with TRBD2. The CDR3 has 15 amino acids. Germline-derived CDR1 and CDR2 are SGHDT and YYEEEE. The CDR3 DNA reads TGTGTCAGCAGCCCCCTAGCGGGATCATACAATGAGCAGTTCTTC. Its translation: CVSSPLAGSYNEQFF.

A single count supports this clonotype. The chain links TRBV13 to TRBJ2-7, with D possibly matching TRBD2 (6 bases). Trimming removed 1 base at V and 3 bases at J, with 19 bases between. CDR1 and CDR2 from the germline V gene are PRHDT and FYEKMQ (reference sequence). CDR3 length: 17 amino acids. In DNA, the CDR3 is TGTGCCAGCAGCTTAGAGCGCGGGACGGTCGGATACTACGAGCAGTACTTC. The encoded protein is CASSLERGTVGYYEQYF.

The CDR3 DNA sequence: TGTGCCAGCAGCCAAGATATCGGGGAGAGTGGCTACACCTTC. It codes for CASSQDIGESGYTF. The chain employs TRBV4-2 and TRBJ1-2; D unresolved. Germline V gives CDR1 LGHNA, CDR2 YNFKEQ. The CDR3 is 14 residues long. V gave up 0 bases and J gave up 7 bases, with 12 bases separating them.

The chain uses TRBV20-1 and TRBJ2-1; TRBD1 agrees at 7 bases. V shed 5 bases and J 7 bases; nucleotides not matched to a gene: 8. In germline, CDR1 is DFQATT, CDR2 SNEGSKA (reference sequence). The CDR3 length is 13 residues. DNA for the CDR3: TGCAGTGCTGGGACAGAAATATGGAATGAGCAGTTCTTC. Translation: CSAGTEIWNEQFF.

This clonotype was seen a single time. The rearrangement links TRBV20-1 to TRBJ1-2, with D possibly being TRBD1 (5 bases). Per germline, CDR1 DFQATT and CDR2 SNEGSKA (reference sequence). The length of the CDR3 is 13 residues. The ends were cut back, 3 bases at V and 8 bases at J, with 16 bases in the middle. The CDR3 spells CSASLVGGQGYTF. The CDR3 DNA reads as TGCAGTGCTAGTTTGGTCGGGGGTCAGGGCTACACCTTC.

V and J are TRBV29-1 and TRBJ1-2; weak D call: TRBD1 (5 bases). Germline loops: CDR1 SQVTM, CDR2 ANQGSEA. The CDR3 has 15 amino acids. Trimming left V 0 bases short and J 2 bases short, with 13 bases between. The CDR3 protein is CSVEDPQGRNYGYTF. In DNA form, the CDR3 reads TGCAGCGTTGAAGATCCGCAGGGCCGGAACTATGGCTACACCTTC.

The CDR3 spells CASETAWTGSTDTQYF. The CDR3 DNA reads as TGTGCCAGCGAAACCGCGTGGACAGGAAGCACAGATACGCAGTATTTT. This rearrangement joins TRBV28 to TRBJ2-3; 7 bases line up with TRBD1. This CDR3 comprises 16 residues. Per germline, CDR1 MDHEN and CDR2 SYDVKM. The ends lost 8 bases at V and 0 bases at J; junction bases unmatched: 11.